Reported below is one T cell receptor (beta chain). The same CDR3 arises from other DNA sequences in this sample as well. Per the original data handling: From reference gene primer amplification, estimates of nucleated cell counts were derived. Clones were read by immunoSEQ multiplex PCR, and TCRdb kept only the in-frame ones, dropping some. V and J calls and clone size are as listed in that table; D and trimming were resolved from the DNA. The sample lists fewer than 200,000 clones, 80% to 90% occurring once. The sample belongs to a study of blood T cell repertoires in COVID-19. Study summary: Researchers got acute and convalescent COVID-19 samples from the United States, Italy and Spain.

Clinical history reported by participants formed the basis on which cohorts were assigned. V shed 3 bases and J shed 5 bases, with 7 bases lying between them. This CDR3 spans 12 amino acids. The germline V gene has CDR1 ENHRY and CDR2 SYGVKD. The TCR sequence derives from a man between 50 and 59 years old who had recovered from COVID-19. The sequencing input was PBMCs or T cells enriched from blood (not recorded which). The chain uses TRBV10-3 and TRBJ2-5; TRBD1 is a possible D gene (5 bases). The CDR3 coding sequence is TGTGCCATCAGTGAACGACAGGAGACCCAGTACTTC. Translating gives CAISERQETQYF.